This T cell receptor (beta chain) was retrieved from a study of regulatory T cells in long-lasting Graves disease. For the study at large: Patients with persistent Graves' disease had over 5 years of antithyroid drugs and persistent TSH receptor antibodies. Findings of the study overall: Reduced TCR diversity was observed in persistent Graves' patients versus newly diagnosed patients. Persistent patients had more shared public clonotypes (around 2,800) than new patients (about 920).

This clonotype has just a few counts. The antigen is not known. Building the TCR beta libraries relied on iRepertoire HTBI primers, and CDR3 regions underwent Arm-PCR. Per the original methods: Analysis of the samples identified 50 to 70 TRBV and more than eleven TRBJ segments. One entry per CDR3 protein, called by TCRdb with MiXCR from the multiplex PCR reads. TCRdb, not the original authors, processed these V and J calls. The sample gives around 510,000 distinct CDR3 sequences, roughly 20% of which show up once; under 9% is in the top ten. The CDR3 loop spans 17 amino acids. The germline gives CDR1 SGHDT, CDR2 YYEEEE. Trimming took 0 bases from V and 0 from J, leaving 10 bases between them. Described time point: persistent/refractory GD, antithyroid drugs over 5 years with positive TRAb. PBMC-derived RNA was used for the TCR library.

The receptor comes from a female donor with Graves disease. The specimen comprised peripheral blood mononuclear cells (PBMCs), sampled when the disease was refractory, from a patient treated with antithyroid drugs. The genes are TRBV5-6 and TRBJ1-6; tentative D call: TRBD1 (6 bases). CDR3 bases: TGTGCCAGCAGCTTGGGGACAGCGAGCTCCTATAATTCACCCCTCCACTTT. Its translation: CASSLGTASSYNSPLHF.